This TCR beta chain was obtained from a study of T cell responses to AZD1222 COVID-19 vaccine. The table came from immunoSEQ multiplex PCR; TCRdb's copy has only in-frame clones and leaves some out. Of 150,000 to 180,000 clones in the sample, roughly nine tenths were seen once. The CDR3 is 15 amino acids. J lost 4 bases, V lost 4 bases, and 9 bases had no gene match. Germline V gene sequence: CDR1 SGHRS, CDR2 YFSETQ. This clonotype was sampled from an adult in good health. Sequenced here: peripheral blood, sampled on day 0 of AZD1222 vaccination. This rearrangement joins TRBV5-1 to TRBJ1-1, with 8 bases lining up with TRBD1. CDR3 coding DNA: TGCGCCAGCAGCCGGCCGGACAGGGATCCCACTGAAGCTTTCTTT. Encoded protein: CASSRPDRDPTEAFF.